The 8 T cell receptor beta chains listed next were all sequenced from one sample in a study of shared clonotypes between healthy human individuals. The table came from immunoSEQ multiplex PCR; TCRdb's copy has only in-frame clones and leaves some out. Of some 350,000 clones listed, around 72% are singletons. The sequenced material came from memory CD4+ T cells sorted from blood. The subset here: CD45RA-negative fraction. The receptor set was obtained from a young man in good health.

This clone was seen just once. This CDR3 reads CASSTYRDRDNGELFF. The CDR3 DNA sequence: TGTGCCAGCAGCACCTACCGGGACAGGGATAACGGGGAGCTGTTTTTT. V gene TRBV5-4 combines with J gene TRBJ2-2; TRBD1 agrees at 9 bases. This CDR3 is 16 amino acids long. From germline, CDR1 is SGHNT and CDR2 YYREEE (reference sequence). With V trimmed by 4 bases and J by 7 bases, 11 bases remained unmatched.

This clone was seen only a few times. This chain joins TRBV7-8 and TRBJ2-1; no reliable D call. Germline loops: CDR1 SGHVS, CDR2 FQNEAQ. The CDR3 spans 13 residues. The V end was cut by 4 bases, the J end by 5 bases, with 9 bases between. CDR3 in DNA: TGTGCCAGCAGCTCAACCAGAGACAATGAGCAGTTCTTC. Protein product: CASSSTRDNEQFF.

V gene TRBV28 combines with J gene TRBJ2-3; 9 bases are a match to TRBD1. Trimming removed 6 bases from V and 4 bases from J; junction bases left unmatched: 8. The CDR3 has 15 amino acids. Germline assignment: CDR1 MDHEN and CDR2 SYDVKM. As DNA, the CDR3 is TGTGCCAGCAGCCAACAGGGGGCCTTTGCAGATACGCAGTATTTT. Its translation: CASSQQGAFADTQYF.

The J gene is TRBJ2-7, the V gene TRBV10-2, with D hard to call. CDR1 is WSHSY, CDR2 SAAADI, per germline. Trimming cost V 6 bases and J 2 bases, with 11 bases left between them. The CDR3 sequence is 13 residues long. The CDR3 DNA reads as TGCGCCAGCAGCTACGGCGGTGCCTACGAGCAGTACTTC. This sequence encodes CASSYGGAYEQYF.

This clone was counted once. The CDR3 region is CASSRAPVPEKLFF. The DNA of the CDR3 is TGTGCCAGCAGCCGCGCTCCCGTGCCAGAAAAACTGTTTTTT. J is TRBJ1-4 and V is TRBV6-5; D is uncertain. Germline CDR1 and CDR2: MNHEY and SVGAGI. The CDR3 consists of 14 residues. V shed 6 bases and J shed 8 bases, with 16 bases lying between them.

This chain uses TRBV6-5 with TRBJ1-1, with D perhaps TRBD1 (6 bases). V gave up 8 bases and J gave up 3 bases, with 13 bases separating them. This CDR3 region has 13 residues. Germline-derived CDR1 and CDR2 are MNHEY and SVGAGI. The DNA of the CDR3 is TGTGCCAGCTCTGGAGGGGGAGACACTGAAGCTTTCTTT. This translates into CASSGGGDTEAFF.

This chain joins TRBV5-4 and TRBJ2-7; D may be TRBD1 (5 bases). The CDR3 runs 14 residues. Germline-derived CDR1 and CDR2 are SGHNT and YYREEE (reference sequence). V lost 3 bases and J lost 2, with 12 bases in between. CDR3 loop: CASSSPPGTYEQYF. The CDR3, as DNA: TGTGCCAGCAGCTCCCCGCCAGGGACCTACGAGCAGTACTTC.

The genes are TRBV10-3 and TRBJ2-2, with 9 bases identical to TRBD2. This CDR3 has 16 amino acids. The trim removed 3 bases at V and 1 base at J, leaving 3 bases unmatched. Germline loops: CDR1 ENHRY, CDR2 SYGVKD. CDR3 in DNA: TGTGCCATCAGTGAAGCTAGCGGGGTGAACACCGGGGAGCTGTTTTTT. Its translation: CAISEASGVNTGELFF.